This TCR beta chain emerged from a study of T cell clonality in common variable immunodeficiency. CDR1 GTSNPN and CDR2 SVGIG come from the germline V gene (reference sequence). J was trimmed by 8 bases and V by 5 bases; bases with no gene match: 10. This CDR3 spans 14 amino acids. This clone was counted ten times or more. The CDR3 end is not reached by the read, which stops 3 residues before it; the germline J gene fills it in. Clones were read by immunoSEQ multiplex PCR, and TCRdb kept only the in-frame ones, dropping some. This repertoire holds 45,000 to 55,000 clones, and none appear only once. This clonotype was obtained from a person between 18 and 75 years old in good health. The sequenced material came from peripheral blood mononuclear cells. The chain joins TRBV30 to TRBJ2-2, with 8 nucleotides matching TRBD2. CDR3 bases read: TGTGCCTGGGAACCGGGACTAGTCTCGGGGGAG. Protein product: CAWEPGLVSGE. The entire CDR3 is CAWEPGLVSGELFF.